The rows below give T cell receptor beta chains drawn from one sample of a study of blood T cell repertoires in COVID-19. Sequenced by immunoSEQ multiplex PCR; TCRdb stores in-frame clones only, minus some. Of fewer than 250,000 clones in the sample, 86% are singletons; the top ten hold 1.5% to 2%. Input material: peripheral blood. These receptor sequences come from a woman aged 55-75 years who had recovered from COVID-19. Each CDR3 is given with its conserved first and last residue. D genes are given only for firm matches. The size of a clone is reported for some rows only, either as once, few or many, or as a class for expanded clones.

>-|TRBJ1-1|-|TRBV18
TGTGCCAGCTCACCACAATTACGGGCGGGGAACACTGAAGCTTTCTTT
CASSPQLRAGNTEAFF
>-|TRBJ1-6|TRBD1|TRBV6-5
TGTGCCAGCAGTTCGATGTCGATACAGGGGTCATCACCCCTCCACTTT
CASSSMSIQGSSPLHF
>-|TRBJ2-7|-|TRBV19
TGTGCCAGTAGTATAGGAGGGCAGAACACCTACGAGCAGTACTTC
CASSIGGQNTYEQYF
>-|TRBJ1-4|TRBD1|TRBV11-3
TGTGCCAGCAGCTTGACAGGGACTGATGAAAAACTGTTTTTT
CASSLTGTDEKLFF
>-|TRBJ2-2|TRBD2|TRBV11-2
TGTGCCAGCCTCAGCAGGCTAGCGGGGCGCCGGGGGAACACCGGGGAGCTGTTTTTT
CASLSRLAGRRGNTGELFF
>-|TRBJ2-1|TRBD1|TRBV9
TGTGCCAGCAGGTCCCAGGGGGCGGCCTACAATGAGCAGTTCTTC
CASRSQGAAYNEQFF
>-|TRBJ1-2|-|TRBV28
TGTGCCAGCTGTTGTCAGACTACTAACTATGGCTACACCTTC
CASCCQTTNYGYTF
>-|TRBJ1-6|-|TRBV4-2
TGTGCCAGCAGCCATGGGAGGGGGGGGTCTGGGTCACCCCTCCACTTT
CASSHGRGGSGSPLHF
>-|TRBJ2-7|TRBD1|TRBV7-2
TGTGCCAGCAGCCGCTATTCCCGAACGGGACAGGGCTACGAGCAGTACTTC
CASSRYSRTGQGYEQYF
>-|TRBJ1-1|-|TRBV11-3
TGTGCCAGCAGCTCTTCACAGGGGAACACTGAAGCTTTCTTT
CASSSSQGNTEAFF
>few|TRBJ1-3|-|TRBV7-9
TGTGCCAGCAGCCCCACAGGAAGATCTGGAAACACCATATATTTT
CASSPTGRSGNTIYF
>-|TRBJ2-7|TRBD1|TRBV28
TGTGCCAGCAGTTATCTGACAGGGGGCTACGAGCAGTACTTC
CASSYLTGGYEQYF
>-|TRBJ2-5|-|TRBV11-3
TGTGCCAGCAGCTTAGGAGGCTCGCAAGAGACCCAGTACTTC
CASSLGGSQETQYF
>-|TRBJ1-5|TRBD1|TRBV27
TGTGCCAGCAGTCCTACCCGGACAGGGTCCCCCAATCAGCCCCAGCATTTT
CASSPTRTGSPNQPQHF
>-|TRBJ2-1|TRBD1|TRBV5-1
TGCGCCAGCAGCCCGGGACAGAACAATGAGCAGTTCTTC
CASSPGQNNEQFF
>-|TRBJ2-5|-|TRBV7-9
TGTGCCAGCACCTCCCCCCTCGCGGGAAAAGAGACCCAGTACTTC
CASTSPLAGKETQYF
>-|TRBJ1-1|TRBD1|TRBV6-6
TGTGCCAGCAGGGGGACAGACATGAACACTGAAGCTTTCTTT
CASRGTDMNTEAFF
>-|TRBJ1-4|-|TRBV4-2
TGTGCCAGCAGCCAAGAACCAGGGGTGGTTGAAAAACTGTTTTTT
CASSQEPGVVEKLFF
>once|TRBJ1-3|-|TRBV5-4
TGTGCCAGCAGCTTGAGGAGCTCTGGAAACACCATATATTTT
CASSLRSSGNTIYF
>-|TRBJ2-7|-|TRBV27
TGTGCCAGCATGAGGAACTACGAGCAGTACTTC
CASMRNYEQYF
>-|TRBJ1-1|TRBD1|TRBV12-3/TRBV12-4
TGTGCCGTGCAGGGGGCGGGGTCTGAAGCTTTCTTT
CAVQGAGSEAFF
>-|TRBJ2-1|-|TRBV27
TGTGCCAGCAGTTTATCCCCGGGAATATCCTACAATGAGCAGTTCTTC
CASSLSPGISYNEQFF
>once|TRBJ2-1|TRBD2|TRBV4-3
TGCGCCAGCAGCCAAGATCCAGCGGGGGGGTTGCGTGTTTACAATGAGCAGTTCTTC
CASSQDPAGGLRVYNEQFF
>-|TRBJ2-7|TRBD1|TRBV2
TGTGCCAGCAGTGACAGGGGGCCATCGCAGTACTTC
CASSDRGPSQYF
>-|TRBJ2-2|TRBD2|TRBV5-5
TGTGCCAGCAGCGAACGACTAGCGGGTGGCACCGGGGAGCTGTTTTTT
CASSERLAGGTGELFF
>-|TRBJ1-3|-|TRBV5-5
TGTGCCAGCAGCTTGGGACAGACTGGAAACACCATATATTTT
CASSLGQTGNTIYF
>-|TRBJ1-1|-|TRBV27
TGTGCCAGCAGTCCATCCCGGGGGTTGGGTACTGAAGCTTTCTTT
CASSPSRGLGTEAFF
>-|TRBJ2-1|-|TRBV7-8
TGTGCCAGCAGCTTGGGGGGTAGCAATGAGCAGTTCTTC
CASSLGGSNEQFF
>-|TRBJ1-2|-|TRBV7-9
TGTGCCAGCAGCTCCCCCCGGGGGGCGGTGGCCTTC
CASSSPRGAVAF
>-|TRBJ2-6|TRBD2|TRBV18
TGTGCCAGCTCGACGGGGGGGGCGCGGGCCAACGTCCTGACTTTC
CASSTGGARANVLTF
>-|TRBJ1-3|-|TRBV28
TGTGCCAGCGGGATCTTGGGGGCCATCTCTGGAAACACCATATATTTT
CASGILGAISGNTIYF
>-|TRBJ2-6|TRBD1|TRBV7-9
TGTGCCAGCAGCCCGGGACAGGGCCTTTCTGGGGCCAACGTCCTGACTTTC
CASSPGQGLSGANVLTF
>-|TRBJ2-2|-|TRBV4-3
TGCGCCAGCAGCCAAGAATTCACAGGGTCGAACACCGGGGAGCTGTTTTTT
CASSQEFTGSNTGELFF
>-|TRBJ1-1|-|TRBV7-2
TGTGCCAGCAGCTTAGGAGTTAGGGGCCGCACAGCTTTCTTT
CASSLGVRGRTAFF
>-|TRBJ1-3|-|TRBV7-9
TGTGCCAGCAGCCTGGGACAAGGAAACACCATATATTTT
CASSLGQGNTIYF
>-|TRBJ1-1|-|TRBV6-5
TGTGCCAGCAGCCCCGGTCGTTGGACTGAAGCTTTCTTT
CASSPGRWTEAFF
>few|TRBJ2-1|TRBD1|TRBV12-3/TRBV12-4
TGTGCCAGCAGCCCAGACAGGGGTGAGCAGTTCTTC
CASSPDRGEQFF
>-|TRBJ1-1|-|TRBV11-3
TGTGCCAGCAGTACTCGACAGTATAGCACTGAAGCTTTCTTT
CASSTRQYSTEAFF
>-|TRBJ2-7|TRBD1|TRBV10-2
TGCGCCACGTTGGCCGGGACAGTCTCCTACGAGCAGTACTTC
CATLAGTVSYEQYF
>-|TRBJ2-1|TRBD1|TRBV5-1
TGCGCCAGCAGCTTGTTTCGGCAGGGGGTCTACAATGAGCAGTTCTTC
CASSLFRQGVYNEQFF
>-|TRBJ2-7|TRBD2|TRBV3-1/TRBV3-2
TGTGCCAGCAGCCAAGACCCCCCCTGGGAGGGTGACACACCCTACGAGCAGTACTTC
CASSQDPPWEGDTPYEQYF
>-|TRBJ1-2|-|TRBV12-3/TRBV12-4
TGTGCCAGCAGTCCCATGAGTAACTATGGCTACACCTTC
CASSPMSNYGYTF
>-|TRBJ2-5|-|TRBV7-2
TGTGCCAGCAGCTTTGCTAGTATGGAGACCCAGTACTTC
CASSFASMETQYF
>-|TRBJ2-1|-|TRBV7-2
TGTGCCAGCAGCTTATCTCGGGGGTCCTACAATGAGCAGTTCTTC
CASSLSRGSYNEQFF
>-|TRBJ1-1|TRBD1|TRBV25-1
TGTGCCAGCAGTGAATTCGCAGGGGGCAACACTGAAGCTTTCTTT
CASSEFAGGNTEAFF
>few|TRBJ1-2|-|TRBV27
TGTGCCAGCAGTTTCCCGGGGGACTATGGCTACACCTTC
CASSFPGDYGYTF
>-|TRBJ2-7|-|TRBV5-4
TGTGCCAGCAGCTGGGGGGGGGACAGGTCGAGCTCCTACGAGCAGTACTTC
CASSWGGDRSSSYEQYF
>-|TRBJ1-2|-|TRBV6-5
TGTGCCAGCAGAAGAGATTATGGCTACACCTTC
CASRRDYGYTF
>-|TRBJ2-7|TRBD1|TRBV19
TGTGCCAGTAGTTTTTCATCAGGGGGAATCTACGAGCAGTACTTC
CASSFSSGGIYEQYF
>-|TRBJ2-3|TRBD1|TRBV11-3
TGTGCCAGCAGCTCCCGACAGGGGGGTAACGTTGGAGATACGCAGTATTTT
CASSSRQGGNVGDTQYF
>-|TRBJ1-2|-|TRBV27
TGTGCCAGCAGTTTATGGCGGAACTATGGCTACACCTTC
CASSLWRNYGYTF
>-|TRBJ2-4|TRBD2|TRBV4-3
TGCGCCAGCAGCCTCGGGACTAGCGGGGGGGCACTAGCCAAAAACATTCAGTACTTC
CASSLGTSGGALAKNIQYF